These T cell receptor beta chains were read from a single sample in a study of cytomegalovirus exposure and HLA in healthy donors. Data came from immunoSEQ multiplex PCR; TCRdb stores just in-frame clones and leaves some out. Of approximately 92,000 clones in the sample, 81% were seen once. Specimen: PBMCs. All receptors come from a woman in her seventies in good health and CMV-seropositive. Both conserved end residues are part of each CDR3. D genes are given only for firm matches. Part of the rows lack a size; the others show once, few, many or a class for expanded clones.

J: TRBJ2-7; V: TRBV6-6; size: few; D: .; CDR3: CASSSGDSAIYEQYF; DNA: TGTGCCAGCAGTTCGGGGGACTCAGCTATTTACGAGCAGTACTTC
J: TRBJ2-5; V: TRBV5-1; size: once; D: TRBD2; CDR3: CASSLLAGETQYF; DNA: TGCGCCAGCAGCTTACTAGCGGGAGAGACCCAGTACTTC
J: TRBJ2-2; V: TRBV7-6; size: .; D: TRBD2; CDR3: CASSLDSLAGNTGELFF; DNA: TGTGCCAGCAGCTTAGACAGTCTAGCGGGTAACACCGGGGAGCTGTTTTTT
J: TRBJ2-3; V: TRBV9; size: .; D: TRBD1; CDR3: CASSVEGRGHGDTQYF; DNA: TGTGCCAGCAGCGTAGAAGGAAGGGGGCACGGAGATACGCAGTATTTT
J: TRBJ2-5; V: TRBV29-1; size: .; D: TRBD1; CDR3: CSVETGGETQYF; DNA: TGCAGCGTTGAGACAGGGGGGGAGACCCAGTACTTC
J: TRBJ2-5; V: TRBV11-3; size: .; D: TRBD1; CDR3: CASSLGGQGTYQETQYF; DNA: TGTGCCAGCAGCTTAGGTGGACAGGGAACGTACCAAGAGACCCAGTACTTC
J: TRBJ2-7; V: TRBV11-2; size: many; D: TRBD2; CDR3: CASSLDPVAGGYEQYF; DNA: TGTGCCAGCAGCTTAGATCCGGTAGCGGGAGGGTACGAGCAGTACTTC
J: TRBJ1-1; V: TRBV7-6; size: once; D: .; CDR3: CASSLRGGVNTEAFF; DNA: TGTGCCAGCAGCTTAAGGGGAGGTGTAAACACTGAAGCTTTCTTT
J: TRBJ1-3; V: TRBV4-1; size: many; D: .; CDR3: CASSRPGGNTIYF; DNA: TGCGCCAGCAGCCGCCCAGGCGGAAACACCATATATTTT
J: TRBJ2-2; V: TRBV19; size: .; D: TRBD1; CDR3: CASNLQGAGGTGELFF; DNA: TGTGCCAGTAATCTACAGGGGGCCGGAGGGACCGGGGAGCTGTTTTTT
J: TRBJ2-7; V: TRBV18; size: .; D: .; CDR3: CASSPAGNQQYF; DNA: TGTGCCAGCTCACCTGCGGGGAATCAGCAGTACTTC
J: TRBJ2-7; V: TRBV10-3; size: few; D: .; CDR3: CAIGAMSFYEQYF; DNA: TGTGCCATCGGGGCTATGAGCTTCTACGAGCAGTACTTC
J: TRBJ1-1; V: TRBV5-4; size: .; D: .; CDR3: CASSTGENTEAFF; DNA: TGTGCCAGCAGCACGGGAGAGAACACTGAAGCTTTCTTT
J: TRBJ1-2; V: TRBV2; size: .; D: .; CDR3: CASKRQSNYGYTF; DNA: TGTGCCAGCAAGAGACAGAGTAACTATGGCTACACCTTC
J: TRBJ2-1; V: TRBV5-4; size: .; D: TRBD2; CDR3: CASSLAGTSAYNEQFF; DNA: TGTGCCAGCAGCTTGGCCGGGACTAGCGCCTACAATGAGCAGTTCTTC
J: TRBJ1-1; V: TRBV7-2; size: .; D: .; CDR3: CASSLVGGNTEAFF; DNA: TGTGCCAGCAGCTTAGTGGGGGGGAACACTGAAGCTTTCTTT
J: TRBJ2-5; V: TRBV7-2; size: .; D: TRBD1; CDR3: CASSLAGTGVQETQYF; DNA: TGTGCCAGCAGCTTAGCCGGGACAGGTGTCCAAGAGACCCAGTACTTC
J: TRBJ1-1; V: TRBV5-1; size: few; D: .; CDR3: CASRYNMEGVTEAFF; DNA: TGCGCCAGCAGATATAACATGGAGGGAGTCACTGAAGCTTTCTTT
J: TRBJ2-1; V: TRBV21-1; size: few; D: .; CDR3: CASSGQFYNEQFF; DNA: TGTGCCAGCAGCGGACAGTTCTACAATGAGCAGTTCTTC
J: TRBJ2-5; V: TRBV4-1; size: .; D: TRBD2; CDR3: CASSPGLREQTQYF; DNA: TGCGCCAGCAGCCCGGGACTAAGGGAACAGACCCAGTACTTC
J: TRBJ2-5; V: TRBV5-1; size: .; D: .; CDR3: CASSYGLRETQYF; DNA: TGCGCCAGCAGCTACGGACTGAGAGAGACCCAGTACTTC
J: TRBJ2-5; V: TRBV5-1; size: .; D: .; CDR3: CASSPGPEETQYF; DNA: TGCGCCAGCAGCCCAGGCCCCGAGGAGACCCAGTACTTC
J: TRBJ2-7; V: TRBV11-3; size: .; D: .; CDR3: CASSLARSYEQYF; DNA: TGTGCCAGCAGCTTAGCTAGGTCCTACGAGCAGTACTTC
J: TRBJ1-1; V: TRBV10-2; size: .; D: .; CDR3: CASSDWRLNTEAFF; DNA: TGCGCCAGCAGTGATTGGCGGCTGAACACTGAAGCTTTCTTT
J: TRBJ2-7; V: TRBV5-1; size: .; D: TRBD1; CDR3: CASSSSGTGDYEQYF; DNA: TGCGCCAGCAGCTCCTCCGGGACAGGGGACTACGAGCAGTACTTC
J: TRBJ2-1; V: TRBV7-2; size: once; D: TRBD2; CDR3: CASSPWTSGRNEQFF; DNA: TGTGCCAGCAGCCCCTGGACTAGCGGGAGGAATGAGCAGTTCTTC
J: TRBJ2-2; V: TRBV4-1; size: .; D: .; CDR3: CASSQPGRGTHGELFF; DNA: TGCGCCAGCAGCCAGCCGGGACGGGGGACCCACGGGGAGCTGTTTTTT
J: TRBJ2-6; V: TRBV29-1; size: .; D: .; CDR3: CSVVGGISGANVLTF; DNA: TGCAGCGTTGTTGGAGGAATCTCTGGGGCCAACGTCCTGACTTTC
J: TRBJ1-2; V: TRBV18; size: .; D: .; CDR3: CASSPLLEGRSGYTF; DNA: TGTGCCAGCTCACCACTTCTCGAGGGAAGGAGTGGCTACACCTTC
J: TRBJ2-7; V: TRBV18; size: .; D: .; CDR3: CASSPGTPPSYEQYF; DNA: TGTGCCAGCTCTCCCGGGACACCCCCCTCCTACGAGCAGTACTTC
J: TRBJ1-5; V: TRBV10-3; size: .; D: TRBD1; CDR3: CAISSGTGVSNQPQHF; DNA: TGTGCCATCAGCTCCGGGACAGGGGTGAGCAATCAGCCCCAGCATTTT
J: TRBJ2-7; V: TRBV6-5; size: .; D: .; CDR3: CASSQQVFYEQYF; DNA: TGTGCCAGCAGTCAACAGGTTTTCTACGAGCAGTACTTC
J: TRBJ1-2; V: TRBV6-1; size: .; D: .; CDR3: CASSGFIVGQDYGYTF; DNA: TGTGCCAGCAGTGGATTCATCGTCGGCCAGGACTATGGCTACACCTTC
J: TRBJ1-6; V: TRBV6-1; size: .; D: .; CDR3: CASKRDYNSPLHF; DNA: TGTGCCAGCAAGCGAGACTATAATTCACCCCTCCACTTT
J: TRBJ2-5; V: TRBV4-2; size: once; D: TRBD2; CDR3: CASSQDGGTLVRETQYF; DNA: TGTGCCAGCAGCCAAGACGGGGGGACTCTTGTCCGAGAGACCCAGTACTTC
J: TRBJ2-7; V: TRBV10-1; size: .; D: TRBD2; CDR3: CAREEVGRAYEQYF; DNA: TGCGCCAGGGAAGAGGTCGGGAGGGCCTACGAGCAGTACTTC
J: TRBJ1-5; V: TRBV6-5; size: .; D: TRBD1; CDR3: CASSPGTGGNQPQHF; DNA: TGTGCCAGCAGCCCCGGGACAGGGGGCAATCAGCCCCAGCATTTT
J: TRBJ2-5; V: TRBV10-3; size: .; D: TRBD2; CDR3: CAIRLAGQETQYF; DNA: TGTGCCATTAGACTAGCGGGGCAAGAGACCCAGTACTTC
J: TRBJ1-6; V: TRBV5-4; size: .; D: TRBD1; CDR3: CASSPQGVTNSPLHF; DNA: TGTGCCAGCAGCCCCCAGGGGGTGACGAATTCACCCCTCCACTTT
J: TRBJ2-2; V: TRBV7-3; size: .; D: TRBD2; CDR3: CASSLMPAGGIGELFF; DNA: TGTGCCAGCAGCTTAATGCCAGCGGGAGGAATCGGGGAGCTGTTTTTT